What follows describes a single T cell receptor beta chain. The target antigen is unknown. This specimen includes other DNA sequences encoding the same CDR3. This sample was taken from a study of shared clonotypes between healthy human individuals. Recent acute infections and vaccinations were absent in the healthy HIV-negative adult donors. Findings of the study overall: Exclusively blood specimens were collected; tissue repertoires likely differ. Memory subsets generally showed smaller estimated richness than naive subsets did.

Genomic DNA belonging to each subset was distributed in equal measure over several immunoSEQ plates. TCRdb's copy holds only in-frame clones and misses some; the assay was immunoSEQ multiplex PCR. Here the sample spans 2 million to 3 million clones, under 95% being singletons. Germline CDR1 and CDR2: GTSNPN and SVGIG (reference sequence). The V and J ends lost 1 base and 4 bases respectively, with 8 bases between them. This CDR3 is 13 amino acids long. The material sequenced was naive CD4+ T cells from PBMCs. The subset here: CD45RA+ positively selected. V and J are TRBV30 and TRBJ2-1; D may be TRBD2 (6 bases). This TCR was recovered from a man aged 18 to 30 in good health. Some clones in this sample may be carry-over from other donors' samples. CDR3 sequence: CAWSAGTYNEQFF. CDR3 sequence (DNA): TGTGCCTGGAGTGCCGGGACTTACAATGAGCAGTTCTTC.